This T cell receptor beta chain was captured by sequencing in a study of PD-L1 blockade in urothelial cancer. Study findings and constraints: Durable-benefit patients showed greater tumor-associated blood clone expansion at 3 weeks.

Repertoires were generated with immunoSEQ multiplex PCR, while TCRdb's copy carries only in-frame clones and drops some. Of more than 85,000 clones listed, roughly 87% are singletons. As for this clone: Its antigen is still unknown.

Germline V lookup: CDR1 SGHRS, CDR2 YFSETQ. The V and J ends lost 4 bases and 6 bases, in that order; junction bases with no gene match: 11. The CDR3 sequence is 16 residues long. This sample's time point: pretreatment peripheral blood. The chain combines TRBV5-1 with TRBJ2-7; 12 bases line up with TRBD1. The TCR comes from a man between 60 and 75 years old with urothelial cancer. Sequencing was performed on PBMCs, taken around atezolizumab (anti-PD-L1) treatment. The CDR3 reads CASSLTPGQGAFEQYF. The DNA for the CDR3 is TGCGCCAGCAGCCTGACACCGGGACAGGGGGCATTCGAGCAGTACTTC.